Included here is one T cell receptor (beta chain) sequence, with context. No antigen is known for it. The data stem from a study of cytomegalovirus exposure and HLA in healthy donors. Study-wide results and caveats: With DRB1 most and HLA-C fewest, TCR association rates differed between HLA loci in a later analysis. TCR beta V- and J-gene trimming was later associated with a missense DCLRE1C variant.

Vbeta (60) and Jbeta (13) primers were used in the PCR. Clones were read by immunoSEQ multiplex PCR, and TCRdb kept only the in-frame ones, dropping some. The data hold 150,000 or so clones, with around 80% observed a single time. The CDR3 extends over 17 amino acids. V lost 3 bases and J lost 2, with 20 bases in between. Per the germline V gene, CDR1 is SGHNT and CDR2 is YYREEE (reference sequence). What was sequenced was PBMCs. V usage is TRBV5-4 and J usage is TRBJ2-5, with D possibly TRBD2 on 6 matching bases. The TCR comes from a man aged 40-49 years in good health and CMV-seronegative. The CDR3 protein is CASSSGDGGSGQETQYF. CDR3 DNA: TGTGCCAGCAGCTCCGGGGATGGGGGGAGCGGACAAGAGACCCAGTACTTC.